This passage covers 15 T cell receptor beta chains from one sample sequenced in a study of blood T cell repertoires in COVID-19. The table came from immunoSEQ multiplex PCR; TCRdb's copy has only in-frame clones and leaves some out. This sample yields 310,000 or so clones, of which about 91% are seen a single time; just over 9.5% belongs to the top ten. The sample consisted of peripheral blood. These receptors were obtained from a man aged 25-45 years with COVID-19, enrolled during active disease.

This clone was detected a few times. CDR3 amino acids: CASSPALDREKFF. The CDR3 bases are TGTGCCAGCTCACCTGCCTTGGACAGGGAAAAGTTCTTC. This rearrangement joins TRBV18 to TRBJ2-1; 8 bases map to TRBD1. Germline V lookup: CDR1 KGHSH, CDR2 LQKENI. The CDR3 covers 13 residues. V trimming: 3 bases; J trimming: 14 bases; junction bases outside the gene matches: 9.

This sequence joins TRBV7-7 and TRBJ2-7; a weak D match, TRBD2 (6 bases). Per germline, CDR1 SSHAT and CDR2 FNYEAQ (reference sequence). The CDR3 is 11 amino acids. Trimming cost V 8 bases and J 9 bases, with 14 bases left between them. The CDR3 reads CASGGDPRQYF. CDR3 coding DNA: TGTGCCAGCGGCGGGGACCCTAGGCAGTACTTC.

J is TRBJ2-7 and V is TRBV28; TRBD2 matches 10 bases. With 5 bases clipped from V and 6 bases from J, the junction kept 16 bases outside the gene matches. The CDR3 is made up of 17 amino acids. Germline CDR1 is MDHEN and CDR2 is SYDVKM. CDR3 region: CASSPRRLIAGGGEQYF. CDR3 DNA: TGTGCCAGCAGTCCTAGAAGATTAATAGCGGGAGGAGGCGAGCAGTACTTC.

This chain uses TRBV3-1 (or the pseudogene TRBV3-2) with TRBJ1-2; D may be TRBD1 (6 bases). This CDR3 spans 13 amino acids. Trimming removed 6 bases from V and 7 bases from J, with 15 bases in between. Germline loops: CDR1 LGHDT, CDR2 YNNKEL (reference sequence). DNA of the CDR3: TGTGCCAGCAGTCGGGGGGCTAGTTCTGGCTACACCTTC. It specifies CASSRGASSGYTF.

The chain uses TRBV7-9 and TRBJ1-1; the match to TRBD1 covers 7 bases. V shed 5 bases and J 3 bases; nucleotides not matched to a gene: 3. Germline V gives CDR1 SEHNR, CDR2 FQNEAQ (reference sequence). The CDR3 totals 13 residues. CDR3 coding DNA: TGTGCCAGCAGCCCGACAGGGTACACTGAAGCTTTCTTT. It encodes CASSPTGYTEAFF.

This chain uses TRBV3-1 (or the pseudogene TRBV3-2) with TRBJ2-5; a weak D match, TRBD2 (5 bases). CDR1 and CDR2 from the germline V gene are LGHDT and YNNKEL (reference sequence). V shed 4 bases and J shed 6 bases, with 12 bases lying between them. The CDR3 runs to 13 residues. The CDR3 DNA reads TGTGCCAGCAGCCCTAACCCCGGGAAGACCCAGTACTTC. It codes for CASSPNPGKTQYF.

The rearrangement links TRBV4-1 to TRBJ2-3, with D possibly TRBD2 on 6 matching bases. The V gene's germline CDR1 is MGHRA and CDR2 YSYEKL. This CDR3 has 18 amino acids. Trimming took 0 bases from V and 0 from J, leaving 16 bases between them. CDR3: CASSQDIDSGLSTDTQYF. As DNA, the CDR3 is TGCGCCAGCAGCCAAGACATAGATAGCGGACTTAGCACAGATACGCAGTATTTT.

The chain carries TRBV7-2 and TRBJ2-5; TRBD2 might be the D (6 bases). Germline CDR1 and CDR2: SGHTA and FQGNSA. Trimming took 5 bases from V and 0 from J, leaving 10 bases between them. This CDR3 spans 14 amino acids. DNA of the CDR3: TGTGCCAGCAGCCTGGGACTCCACCAAGAGACCCAGTACTTC. It specifies CASSLGLHQETQYF.

The chain couples TRBV19 to TRBJ2-7; 10 bases align to TRBD1. Trimming removed 4 bases from V and 3 bases from J; junction bases left unmatched: 12. The germline V gene encodes CDR1 LNHDA and CDR2 SQIVND (reference sequence). This CDR3 region has 17 residues. The CDR3 region has the DNA TGTGCCAGTAGTACCGGGACAGGGGTGTCCCACGACTACGAGCAGTACTTC. Amino acid sequence: CASSTGTGVSHDYEQYF.

J is TRBJ2-3 and V is TRBV9; TRBD2 might be the D (5 bases). Germline V lookup: CDR1 SGDLS, CDR2 YYNGEE. The CDR3 sequence is 14 residues long. Trimming took off 4 bases at V and 3 bases at J, with 12 bases between the two ends. CDR3 nucleotides: TGTGCCAGCAGCACCCACTGGAGGACAGATACGCAGTATTTT. Translating gives CASSTHWRTDTQYF.

CDR3 in amino acids: CASSKEIDRWTSGRVSTDTQYF. The CDR3 DNA sequence: TGTGCCAGCAGCAAAGAAATCGATAGGTGGACTAGCGGGCGAGTTAGCACAGATACGCAGTATTTT. The chain combines TRBV21-1 with TRBJ2-3; the D call of TRBD2 is as the table states it, not checked on the DNA. TRBV21-1 represents a pseudogene. This CDR3 spans 22 amino acids.

This chain links TRBV5-4 with TRBJ2-7, with D possibly being TRBD2 (5 bases). Trimming cost V 7 bases and J 0 bases, with 14 bases left between them. The CDR3 has 14 amino acids. The germline V gene encodes CDR1 SGHNT and CDR2 YYREEE (reference sequence). The CDR3 sequence is CASGSFSSSYEQYF. CDR3 DNA sequence: TGTGCCAGCGGGAGTTTCTCGAGCTCCTACGAGCAGTACTTC.

In its sample, this clone was seen a few times. V is TRBV6-5 and J is TRBJ2-2; tentatively, D is TRBD1 (6 bases). Germline CDR1 is MNHEY and CDR2 is SVGAGI. This CDR3 comprises 14 residues. Trimming took 9 bases from V and 5 from J, leaving 16 bases between them. Here the CDR3 reads CASWGQSWTGELFF. The CDR3 DNA sequence: TGTGCCAGTTGGGGGCAGAGTTGGACCGGGGAGCTGTTTTTT.

The V call is TRBV5-6, the J call TRBJ1-4; a possible D gene is TRBD1 (6 bases). The V end lost 4 bases, the J end lost 12 bases, and 19 bases lay between the germline ends. This CDR3 has 14 amino acids. Germline V gives CDR1 SGHDT, CDR2 YYEEEE. CDR3 amino acids: CASSKQGWVRELFF. DNA for the CDR3: TGTGCCAGCAGCAAACAGGGCTGGGTTCGGGAACTGTTTTTT.

This chain joins TRBV2 and TRBJ1-6; 7 nucleotides line up with TRBD1. The V and J ends lost 5 bases and 6 bases, in that order; junction bases with no gene match: 7. Per germline, CDR1 SNHLY and CDR2 FYNNEI. The CDR3 extends over 15 amino acids. Written as DNA, the CDR3 is TGTGCCAGCAGTCCAAGGGCAGGGGGTAATTCACCCCTCCACTTT. Amino acid sequence: CASSPRAGGNSPLHF.